These T cell receptor beta chains were read from a single sample in a study of blood T cell repertoires in COVID-19. Generated by immunoSEQ multiplex PCR, the TCRdb table keeps only in-frame clones and is missing some. The sample has a few hundred thousand clones; 90% are singletons. The specimen sequenced was peripheral blood. All receptors come from a woman in her fifties or sixties with COVID-19, enrolled during active disease. Both conserved end residues are part of each CDR3. D genes are given only for firm matches. The size field is filled for only some rows; it gives once, few, many or a size class.

.	.	TRBJ2-3	TRBV21-1	CASSPPPTSGGANTQYF	TGTGCCAGCAGCCCTCCACCGACTAGCGGGGGGGCAAATACGCAGTATTTT
.	.	TRBJ1-1	TRBV5-4	CASSFHDTEAFF	TGTGCCAGCAGCTTTCATGACACTGAAGCTTTCTTT
.	.	TRBJ2-3	TRBV15	CATSRDLPKVWTERSTDTQYF	TGTGCCACCAGCAGAGATTTACCTAAGGTCTGGACAGAAAGATCCACAGATACGCAGTATTTT
TRBD1	once	TRBJ2-7	TRBV5-1	CASSSGQGKYEQYF	TGCGCCAGCAGCTCGGGACAGGGAAAGTACGAGCAGTACTTC
.	.	TRBJ1-4	TRBV12-3/TRBV12-4	CASSLARPEKLFF	TGTGCCAGCAGTTTAGCGAGGCCTGAAAAACTGTTTTTT
.	.	TRBJ2-2	TRBV11-3	CASSYSPTGELFF	TGTGCCAGCAGCTACTCACCCACCGGGGAGCTGTTTTTT
.	.	TRBJ2-3	TRBV4-1	CASSQEGRGGADTQYF	TGCGCCAGCAGCCAAGAAGGCAGGGGAGGGGCAGATACGCAGTATTTT
TRBD1	.	TRBJ1-2	TRBV6-4	CASSQGAPDYGYTF	TGTGCCAGCAGCCAGGGGGCGCCGGACTATGGCTACACCTTC
TRBD1	few	TRBJ1-2	TRBV5-1	CASSFTGVGYTF	TGCGCCAGCAGCTTTACAGGGGTTGGCTACACCTTC
.	.	TRBJ1-5	TRBV25-1	CASSEAQGTQPQHF	TGTGCCAGCAGTGAAGCTCAGGGGACCCAGCCCCAGCATTTT
TRBD1	.	TRBJ1-1	TRBV6-5	CASSYIGQGAEAFF	TGTGCCAGCAGTTACATTGGACAGGGGGCTGAAGCTTTCTTT
.	.	TRBJ2-1	TRBV20-1	CSASSSAYNEQFF	TGCAGTGCTAGTTCCAGTGCCTACAATGAGCAGTTCTTC
.	few	TRBJ1-6	TRBV6-4	CASSERDNSPLHF	TGTGCCAGCAGTGAGAGGGATAATTCACCCCTCCACTTT
.	.	TRBJ1-3	TRBV6-5	CASRETDEGNTIYF	TGTGCCAGCAGAGAGACAGACGAAGGAAACACCATATATTTT
TRBD2	.	TRBJ2-1	TRBV3-1/TRBV3-2	CASKAGLAGSLYNEQFF	TGTGCCAGCAAGGCCGGACTAGCGGGGAGCCTCTACAATGAGCAGTTCTTC